This T cell receptor (beta chain) comes out of a study of blood T cell repertoires in COVID-19. The CDR3 covers 14 residues. Trimming removed 3 bases from V and 1 base from J, with 9 bases in between. The germline V gene encodes CDR1 ENHRY and CDR2 SYGVKD. Here immunoSEQ multiplex PCR was the method, and the copy in TCRdb shows in-frame clones only, minus some. The table shows 100,000 or so clones, with more than 85% occurring only once. This chain joins TRBV10-3 and TRBJ1-1, with D unresolved. The sequence was collected from a man in his fifties or sixties with acute or convalescent COVID-19. The sequencing sample was made of peripheral blood. DNA for the CDR3: TGTGCCATCAGTGATCGGGAGCGGAACACTGAAGCTTTCTTT. Its translation: CAISDRERNTEAFF.